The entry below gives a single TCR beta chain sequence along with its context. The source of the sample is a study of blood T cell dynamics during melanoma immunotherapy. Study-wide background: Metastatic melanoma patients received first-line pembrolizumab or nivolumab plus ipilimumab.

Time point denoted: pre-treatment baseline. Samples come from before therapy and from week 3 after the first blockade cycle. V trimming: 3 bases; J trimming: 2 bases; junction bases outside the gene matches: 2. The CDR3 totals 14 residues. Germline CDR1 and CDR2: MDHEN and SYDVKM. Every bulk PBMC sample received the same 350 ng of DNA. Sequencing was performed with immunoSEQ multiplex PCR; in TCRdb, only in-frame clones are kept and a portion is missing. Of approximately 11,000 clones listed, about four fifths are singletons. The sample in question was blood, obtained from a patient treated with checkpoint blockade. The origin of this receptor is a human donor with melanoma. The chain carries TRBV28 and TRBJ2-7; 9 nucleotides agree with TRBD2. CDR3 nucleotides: TGTGCCAGCAGTTTCCAGCGGGGGGCCTACGAGCAGTACTTC. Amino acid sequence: CASSFQRGAYEQYF.